This is a list of T cell receptor beta chains from one sample in a study of beta chain features in type 1 diabetes. Measured with immunoSEQ multiplex PCR; TCRdb has only the in-frame clones, and not every one. The sample lists about 130,000 clones, 9.2% seen once, with approximately 0.68% in the top ten. Sequenced: central memory CD4+ T cells from blood. The receptors originated from a man between 18 and 29 years old in good health. CDR3s include the opening cysteine and the closing phenylalanine or tryptophan. The D gene is left open where the match is weak. Some rows mark clone size as missing; the rest say once, few, many or name a class of expanded clone.

clone_size | j_call | d_call | v_call | cdr3_aa | cdr3_nt
many | TRBJ2-7 | NA | TRBV28 | CASSSPGMPYEQYF | TGTGCCAGCAGTTCCCCCGGGATGCCGTACGAGCAGTACTTC
NA | TRBJ2-2 | TRBD1 | TRBV2 | CASSSTLTGLTGELFF | TGTGCCAGCAGCAGTACCTTGACAGGGTTAACCGGGGAGCTGTTTTTT
few | TRBJ2-7 | NA | TRBV7-8 | CASSSRVESYEQYF | TGTGCCAGCAGCAGCAGGGTGGAGTCCTACGAGCAGTACTTC
few | TRBJ1-1 | NA | TRBV7-2 | CASSRSRGDTEAFF | TGTGCCAGCAGCCGATCCAGGGGAGACACTGAAGCTTTCTTT
few | TRBJ2-2 | NA | TRBV4-3 | CASSQGPGVDTGELFF | TGCGCCAGCAGCCAAGGGCCCGGGGTGGACACCGGGGAGCTGTTTTTT
few | TRBJ1-1 | NA | TRBV19 | CASSIRGAVNTEAFF | TGTGCCAGTAGTATTCGGGGAGCGGTGAACACTGAAGCTTTCTTT
NA | TRBJ2-5 | NA | TRBV9 | CASSVTQGQETQYF | TGTGCCAGCAGCGTGACGCAGGGCCAAGAGACCCAGTACTTC
NA | TRBJ2-3 | TRBD2 | TRBV7-2 | CASSLVGGGADTQYF | TGTGCCAGCAGCTTAGTCGGCGGGGGGGCAGATACGCAGTATTTT
NA | TRBJ2-1 | NA | TRBV7-9 | CASSSGTTYNEQFF | TGTGCCAGCAGCTCAGGGACAACTTACAATGAGCAGTTCTTC
few | TRBJ2-2 | NA | TRBV6-1 | CASSEHRDGGELFF | TGTGCCAGCAGTGAACATCGGGATGGCGGGGAGCTGTTTTTT
NA | TRBJ1-1 | NA | TRBV19 | CASSEAGNTEAFF | TGTGCCAGTAGTGAAGCTGGGAACACTGAAGCTTTCTTT
NA | TRBJ1-5 | TRBD1 | TRBV19 | CASSVQGGSSNQPQHF | TGTGCCAGTAGTGTACAGGGGGGGAGTAGCAATCAGCCCCAGCATTTT
NA | TRBJ2-1 | TRBD2 | TRBV4-3 | CASSQRGGINNEQFF | TGCGCCAGCAGCCAACGGGGGGGAATCAACAATGAGCAGTTCTTC
few | TRBJ2-3 | NA | TRBV14 | CASSQDLGVVADTQYF | TGTGCCAGCAGCCAAGATTTAGGGGTTGTGGCAGATACGCAGTATTTT
NA | TRBJ2-5 | TRBD1 | TRBV11-2 | CASSTRTGPQETQYF | TGTGCCAGCAGCACAAGGACAGGCCCGCAAGAGACCCAGTACTTC
few | TRBJ1-4 | NA | TRBV4-2 | CASSLKSRGEKLFF | TGTGCCAGCAGTTTAAAGTCAAGGGGTGAAAAACTGTTTTTT
few | TRBJ2-3 | TRBD2 | TRBV6-5 | CASSGTSGATDTQYF | TGTGCCAGCAGTGGTACTAGCGGGGCCACAGATACGCAGTATTTT
few | TRBJ1-5 | NA | TRBV30 | CAWSVSASRGQPQHF | TGTGCCTGGAGTGTTTCGGCCAGCCGCGGGCAGCCCCAGCATTTT
NA | TRBJ2-2 | NA | TRBV6-5 | CASSYSRDFPSGELFF | TGTGCCAGCAGTTACTCGAGGGACTTCCCCTCCGGGGAGCTGTTTTTT
many | TRBJ2-5 | NA | TRBV19 | CASSRTTGQETQYF | TGTGCCAGTAGTAGAACGACAGGCCAAGAGACCCAGTACTTC
few | TRBJ1-2 | TRBD1 | TRBV27 | CASSSPGQVYGYTF | TGTGCCAGCAGCTCCCCGGGACAGGTCTATGGCTACACCTTC
many | TRBJ2-1 | TRBD1 | TRBV11-2 | CASLGTDYNEQFF | TGTGCCAGCCTCGGGACAGACTACAATGAGCAGTTCTTC
few | TRBJ1-5 | NA | TRBV7-6 | CASSLQVDQPQHF | TGTGCCAGCAGCCTACAGGTGGACCAGCCCCAGCATTTT
NA | TRBJ2-2 | TRBD1 | TRBV4-3 | CASSQASRGRGELFF | TGCGCCAGCAGCCAAGCGTCGAGGGGGCGGGGGGAGCTGTTTTTT
few | TRBJ2-7 | TRBD1 | TRBV5-1 | CASSRDRGVQDEQYF | TGCGCCAGCAGCAGAGACAGGGGCGTTCAGGACGAGCAGTACTTC
NA | TRBJ1-1 | NA | TRBV7-8 | CASSSGLPLNTEAFF | TGTGCCAGCAGCAGTGGCCTTCCTTTGAACACTGAAGCTTTCTTT
many | TRBJ2-7 | TRBD2 | TRBV29-1 | CSVRRGDYEQYF | TGCAGCGTTAGGCGGGGGGACTACGAGCAGTACTTC
NA | TRBJ2-7 | NA | TRBV21-1 | CASSGDKASYEQYF | TGTGCCAGCAGCGGCGACAAGGCCTCCTACGAGCAGTACTTC
NA | TRBJ2-5 | TRBD2 | TRBV6-4 | CASSRLARETQYF | TGTGCCAGCAGTAGACTAGCTCGGGAGACCCAGTACTTC
NA | TRBJ1-5 | NA | TRBV19 | CASSTGRRVVAQHF | TGTGCCAGTAGTACGGGACGGAGGGTAGTAGCCCAGCATTTT
few | TRBJ2-3 | NA | TRBV7-8 | CASSLARQYTDTQYF | TGTGCCAGCAGCTTAGCCAGACAGTACACAGATACGCAGTATTTT
NA | TRBJ1-1 | NA | TRBV4-1 | CASSQQTMTVNTEAFF | TGCGCCAGCAGCCAACAGACCATGACAGTGAACACTGAAGCTTTCTTT
NA | TRBJ2-7 | TRBD1 | TRBV7-2 | CASSLGTGYEQYF | TGTGCCAGCAGCTTAGGGACAGGTTACGAGCAGTACTTC
few | TRBJ2-5 | TRBD2 | TRBV6-1 | CASSERGLAGGPGETQYF | TGTGCCAGCAGTGAAAGGGGACTAGCGGGGGGGCCTGGGGAGACCCAGTACTTC
NA | TRBJ2-5 | NA | TRBV5-1 | CASSVEVQETQYF | TGCGCCAGCTCTGTAGAGGTCCAAGAGACCCAGTACTTC
many | TRBJ2-1 | NA | TRBV5-1 | CASKFASDPNEQFF | TGCGCCAGCAAATTCGCTAGTGATCCCAATGAGCAGTTCTTC
NA | TRBJ2-5 | TRBD2 | TRBV7-2 | CASSSPSGGAVETQYF | TGTGCCAGCAGCTCTCCTAGCGGGGGGGCGGTCGAGACCCAGTACTTC
few | TRBJ2-1 | NA | TRBV28 | CASSLFVGGYEQFF | TGTGCCAGCAGTTTATTTGTCGGGGGTTATGAGCAGTTCTTC
many | TRBJ1-1 | TRBD1 | TRBV5-6 | CASSYLQGKNTEAFF | TGTGCCAGCAGCTACTTACAGGGGAAGAACACTGAAGCTTTCTTT
NA | TRBJ1-5 | NA | TRBV6-6 | CASSPGLNQPQHF | TGTGCCAGCAGCCCCGGACTCAATCAGCCCCAGCATTTT
few | TRBJ2-7 | NA | TRBV5-1 | CASSLRANEQYF | TGCGCCAGCAGTCTAAGAGCAAACGAGCAGTACTTC
few | TRBJ1-4 | NA | TRBV18 | CASSASGQSRLGGEKLFF | TGTGCCAGCTCAGCGAGCGGACAGTCTCGCCTCGGTGGTGAAAAACTGTTTTTT
few | TRBJ2-3 | NA | TRBV6-1 | CASSGFRDTRRDTQYF | TGTGCCAGCAGTGGTTTCCGGGACACCCGAAGGGATACGCAGTATTTT
NA | TRBJ2-2 | TRBD1 | TRBV27 | CASSSLGQGGPGELFF | TGTGCCAGCAGTTCCTTGGGACAGGGGGGTCCCGGGGAGCTGTTTTTT
NA | TRBJ2-5 | TRBD1 | TRBV7-2 | CASSPDRAKLAQYF | TGTGCCAGCAGCCCGGACAGGGCTAAGTTAGCCCAGTACTTC
NA | TRBJ1-6 | TRBD1 | TRBV5-1 | CASSLGDREGSPLHF | TGCGCCAGCAGCTTGGGGGACAGGGAGGGTTCACCCCTCCACTTT
many | TRBJ2-1 | TRBD2 | TRBV4-3 | CASSHGLAGTNEQFF | TGCGCCAGCAGCCACGGACTAGCGGGGACCAATGAGCAGTTCTTC
NA | TRBJ2-2 | TRBD1 | TRBV11-2 | CASSLRTGNTNTGELFF | TGTGCCAGCAGCTTGAGGACAGGGAATACGAACACCGGGGAGCTGTTTTTT
NA | TRBJ2-5 | NA | TRBV7-6 | CASSLSGGRETQYF | TGTGCCAGCAGCTTATCGGGGGGCCGGGAGACCCAGTACTTC
NA | TRBJ2-7 | TRBD1 | TRBV28 | CASHRQGMYEQYF | TGTGCCAGCCACCGACAGGGAATGTACGAGCAGTACTTC
NA | TRBJ1-6 | NA | TRBV6-5 | CASSYSKQGGSPLHF | TGTGCCAGCAGTTACTCGAAGCAGGGAGGGTCACCCCTCCACTTT
NA | TRBJ2-5 | NA | TRBV27 | CASAPGAQETQYF | TGTGCCAGCGCTCCAGGGGCCCAAGAGACCCAGTACTTC
NA | TRBJ2-1 | TRBD2 | TRBV11-3 | CASSGTSYNEQFF | TGTGCCAGCAGCGGGACTAGTTACAATGAGCAGTTCTTC
few | TRBJ2-5 | TRBD2 | TRBV7-9 | CASSLGGTSGGGETQYF | TGTGCCAGCAGCTTAGGCGGGACTAGCGGGGGTGGAGAGACCCAGTACTTC
few | TRBJ1-5 | NA | TRBV4-1 | CASSQDFAGWQPQHF | TGCGCCAGCAGCCAAGATTTTGCAGGTTGGCAGCCCCAGCATTTT
few | TRBJ2-3 | NA | TRBV5-8 | CASSSRLGVDTQYF | TGTGCCAGCAGCTCCCGGTTAGGGGTAGATACGCAGTATTTT